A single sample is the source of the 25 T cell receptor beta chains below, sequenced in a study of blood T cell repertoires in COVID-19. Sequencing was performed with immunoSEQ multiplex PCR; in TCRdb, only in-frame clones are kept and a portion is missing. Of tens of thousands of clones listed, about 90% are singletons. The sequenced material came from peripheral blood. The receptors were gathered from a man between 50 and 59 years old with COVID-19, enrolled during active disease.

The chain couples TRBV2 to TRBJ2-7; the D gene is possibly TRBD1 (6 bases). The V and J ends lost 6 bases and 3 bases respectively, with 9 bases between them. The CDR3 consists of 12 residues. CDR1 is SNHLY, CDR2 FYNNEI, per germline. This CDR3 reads CASRLDSYEQYF. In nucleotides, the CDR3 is TGTGCCAGCAGACTGGACAGCTACGAGCAGTACTTC.

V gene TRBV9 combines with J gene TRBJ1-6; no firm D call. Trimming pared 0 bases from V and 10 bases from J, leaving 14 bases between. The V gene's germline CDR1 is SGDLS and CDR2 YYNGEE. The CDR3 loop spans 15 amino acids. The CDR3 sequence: CASSVEESATSPLHF. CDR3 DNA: TGTGCCAGCAGCGTAGAGGAGTCTGCCACATCACCCCTCCACTTT. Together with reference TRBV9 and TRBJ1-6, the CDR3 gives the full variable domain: DSGVTQTPKHLITATGQRVTLRCSPRSGDLSVYWYQQSLDQGLQFLIQYYNGEERAKGNILERFSAQQFPDLHSELNLSSLELGDSALYFCASSVEESATSPLHFGNGTRLTVT.

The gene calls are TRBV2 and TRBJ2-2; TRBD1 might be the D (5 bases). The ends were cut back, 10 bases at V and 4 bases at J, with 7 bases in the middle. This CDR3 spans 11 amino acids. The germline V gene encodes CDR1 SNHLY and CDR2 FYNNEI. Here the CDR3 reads CAKGVTGELFF. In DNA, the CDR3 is TGTGCCAAAGGGGTCACCGGGGAGCTGTTTTTT. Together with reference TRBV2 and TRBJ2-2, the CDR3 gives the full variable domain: EPEVTQTPSHQVTQMGQEVILRCVPISNHLYFYWYRQILGQKVEFLVSFYNNEISEKSEIFDDQFSVERPDGSNFTLKIRSTKLEDSAMYFCAKGVTGELFFGEGSRLTVL.

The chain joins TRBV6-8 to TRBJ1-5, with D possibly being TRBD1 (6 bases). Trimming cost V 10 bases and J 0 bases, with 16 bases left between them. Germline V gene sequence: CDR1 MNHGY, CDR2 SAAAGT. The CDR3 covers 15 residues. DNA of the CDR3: TGTGCCACCCCAGGACAGTCGTATAGCAATCAGCCCCAGCATTTT. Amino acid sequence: CATPGQSYSNQPQHF.

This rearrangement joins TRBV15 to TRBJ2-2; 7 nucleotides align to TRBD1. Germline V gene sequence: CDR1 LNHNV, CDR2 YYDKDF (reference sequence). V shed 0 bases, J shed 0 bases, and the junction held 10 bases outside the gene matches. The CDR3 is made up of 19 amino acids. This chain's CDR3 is CATSRDLVTGLTNTGELFF. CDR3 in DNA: TGTGCCACCAGCAGAGATTTGGTGACAGGGTTAACGAACACCGGGGAGCTGTTTTTT.

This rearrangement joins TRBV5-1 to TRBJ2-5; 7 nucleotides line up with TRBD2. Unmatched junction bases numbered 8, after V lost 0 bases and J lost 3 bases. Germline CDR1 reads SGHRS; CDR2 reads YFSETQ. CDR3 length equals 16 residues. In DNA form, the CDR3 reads TGCGCCAGCAGCTTGGACCGGGCGGGAGACAAAGAGACCCAGTACTTC. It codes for CASSLDRAGDKETQYF.

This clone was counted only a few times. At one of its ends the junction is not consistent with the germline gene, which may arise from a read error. CDR3 nucleotide sequence: TGTGCTAGCAGCTTAGGGGCGGGGGCCCAATACGAGCAGTACTTC. Translation gives CASSLGAGAQYEQYF. The chain is built from TRBV7-7 and TRBJ2-7, with D perhaps TRBD2 (7 bases). The CDR3 extends over 15 amino acids. Germline V gene data show CDR1 as SSHAT and CDR2 as FNYEAQ (reference sequence).

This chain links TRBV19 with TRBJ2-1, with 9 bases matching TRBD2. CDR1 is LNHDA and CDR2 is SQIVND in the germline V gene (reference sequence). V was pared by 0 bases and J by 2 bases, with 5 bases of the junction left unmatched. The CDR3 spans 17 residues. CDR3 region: CASSIDDGGGAYNEQFF. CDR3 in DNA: TGTGCCAGTAGTATAGACGATGGCGGGGGGGCCTACAATGAGCAGTTCTTC.

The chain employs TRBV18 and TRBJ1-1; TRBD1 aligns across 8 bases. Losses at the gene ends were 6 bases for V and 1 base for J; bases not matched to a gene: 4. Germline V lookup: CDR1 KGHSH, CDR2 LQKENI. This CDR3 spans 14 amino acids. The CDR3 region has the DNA TGTGCCAGCTCCGTTGGACAGGGGAACACTGAAGCTTTCTTT. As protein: CASSVGQGNTEAFF.

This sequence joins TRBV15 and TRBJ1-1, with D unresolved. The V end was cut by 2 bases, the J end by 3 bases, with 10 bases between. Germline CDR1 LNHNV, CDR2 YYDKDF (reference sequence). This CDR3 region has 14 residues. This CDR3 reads CATSRWPGDTEAFF. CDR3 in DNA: TGTGCCACCAGCAGATGGCCGGGTGACACTGAAGCTTTCTTT. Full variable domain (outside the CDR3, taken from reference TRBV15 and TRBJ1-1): DAMVIQNPRYQVTQFGKPVTLSCSQTLNHNVMYWYQQKSSQAPKLLFHYYDKDFNNEADTPDNFQSRRPNTSFCFLDIRSPGLGDTAMYLCATSRWPGDTEAFFGQGTRLTVV.

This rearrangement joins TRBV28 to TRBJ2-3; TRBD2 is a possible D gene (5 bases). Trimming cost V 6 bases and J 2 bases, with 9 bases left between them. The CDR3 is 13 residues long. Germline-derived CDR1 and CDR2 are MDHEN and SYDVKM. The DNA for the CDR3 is TGTGCCAGCAGGAGGGATCTCACAGATACGCAGTATTTT. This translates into CASRRDLTDTQYF. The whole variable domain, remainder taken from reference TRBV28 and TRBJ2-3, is DVKVTQSSRYLVKRTGEKVFLECVQDMDHENMFWYRQDPGLGLRLIYFSYDVKMKEKGDIPEGYSVSREKKERFSLILESASTNQTSMYLCASRRDLTDTQYFGPGTRLTVL.

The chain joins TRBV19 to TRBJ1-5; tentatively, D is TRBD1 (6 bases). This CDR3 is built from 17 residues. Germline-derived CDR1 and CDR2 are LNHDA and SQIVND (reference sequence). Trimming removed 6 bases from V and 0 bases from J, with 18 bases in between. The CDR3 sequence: CASSPNRDTYSNQPQHF. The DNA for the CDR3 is TGTGCCAGTAGCCCTAACCGGGACACGTATAGCAATCAGCCCCAGCATTTT.

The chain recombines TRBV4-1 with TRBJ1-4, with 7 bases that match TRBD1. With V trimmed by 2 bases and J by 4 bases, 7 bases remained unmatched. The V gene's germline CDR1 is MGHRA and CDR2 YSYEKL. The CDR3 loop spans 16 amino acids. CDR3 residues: CASSQWRGRVNEKLFF. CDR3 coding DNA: TGCGCCAGCAGCCAATGGAGGGGGCGCGTTAATGAAAAACTGTTTTTT.

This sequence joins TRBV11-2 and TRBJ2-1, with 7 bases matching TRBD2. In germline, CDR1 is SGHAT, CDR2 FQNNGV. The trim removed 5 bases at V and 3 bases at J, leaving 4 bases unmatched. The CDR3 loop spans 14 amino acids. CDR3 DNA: TGTGCCAGCAGCCGTAGCGGGTTCTACAATGAGCAGTTCTTC. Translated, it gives CASSRSGFYNEQFF.

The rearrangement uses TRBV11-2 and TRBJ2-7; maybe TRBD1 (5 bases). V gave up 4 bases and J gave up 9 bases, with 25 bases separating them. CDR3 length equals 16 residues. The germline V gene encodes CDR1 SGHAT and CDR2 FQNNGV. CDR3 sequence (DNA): TGTGCCAGCAGCTCCGATCAGGGCCTCGGGTCTGAAGTGCAGTACTTC. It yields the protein CASSSDQGLGSEVQYF.

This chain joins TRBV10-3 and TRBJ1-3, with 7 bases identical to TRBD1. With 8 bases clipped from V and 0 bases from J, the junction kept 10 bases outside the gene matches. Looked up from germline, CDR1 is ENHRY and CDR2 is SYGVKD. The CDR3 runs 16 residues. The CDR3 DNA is TGTGCCATCGGGAAGGTAGGGGGCCTCTCTGGAAACACCATATATTTT. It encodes CAIGKVGGLSGNTIYF.

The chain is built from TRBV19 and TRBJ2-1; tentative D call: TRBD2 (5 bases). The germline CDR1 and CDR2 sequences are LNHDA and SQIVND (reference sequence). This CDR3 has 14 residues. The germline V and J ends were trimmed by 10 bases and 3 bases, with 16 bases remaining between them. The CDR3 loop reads CATQYNRGYNEQFF. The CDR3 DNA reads TGTGCCACCCAATATAACCGGGGCTACAATGAGCAGTTCTTC.

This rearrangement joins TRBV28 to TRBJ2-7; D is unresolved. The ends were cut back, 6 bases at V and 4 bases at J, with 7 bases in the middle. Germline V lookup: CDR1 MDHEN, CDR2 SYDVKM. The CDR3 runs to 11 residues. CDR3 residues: CASSARYEQYF. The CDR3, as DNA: TGTGCCAGCAGCGCACGGTACGAGCAGTACTTC.

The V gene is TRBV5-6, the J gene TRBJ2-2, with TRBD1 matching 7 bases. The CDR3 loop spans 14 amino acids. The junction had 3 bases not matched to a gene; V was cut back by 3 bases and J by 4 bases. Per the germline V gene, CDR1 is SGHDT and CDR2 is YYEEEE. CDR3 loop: CASSSGTVTGELFF. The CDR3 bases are TGTGCCAGCAGCTCCGGGACAGTCACCGGGGAGCTGTTTTTT.

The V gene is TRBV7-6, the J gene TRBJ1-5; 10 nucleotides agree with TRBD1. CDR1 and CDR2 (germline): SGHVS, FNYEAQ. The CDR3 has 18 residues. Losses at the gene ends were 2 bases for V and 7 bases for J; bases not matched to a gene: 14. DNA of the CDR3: TGTGCCAGCAGCTTAATTACACGCCCGACAGGGGGCAGGCAGCCCCAGCATTTT. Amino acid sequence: CASSLITRPTGGRQPQHF.

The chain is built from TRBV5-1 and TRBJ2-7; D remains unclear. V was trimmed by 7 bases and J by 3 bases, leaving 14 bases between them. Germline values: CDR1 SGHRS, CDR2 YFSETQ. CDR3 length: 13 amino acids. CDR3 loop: CASGEAPNYEQYF. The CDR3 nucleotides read TGCGCCAGCGGCGAGGCGCCCAACTACGAGCAGTACTTC.

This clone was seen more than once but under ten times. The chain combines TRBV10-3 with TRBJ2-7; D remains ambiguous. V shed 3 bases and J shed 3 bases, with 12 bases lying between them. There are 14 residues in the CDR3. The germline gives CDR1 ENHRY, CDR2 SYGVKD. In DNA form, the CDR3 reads TGTGCCATCAGTGATCTGGGTAACAGCTACGAGCAGTACTTC. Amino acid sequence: CAISDLGNSYEQYF.

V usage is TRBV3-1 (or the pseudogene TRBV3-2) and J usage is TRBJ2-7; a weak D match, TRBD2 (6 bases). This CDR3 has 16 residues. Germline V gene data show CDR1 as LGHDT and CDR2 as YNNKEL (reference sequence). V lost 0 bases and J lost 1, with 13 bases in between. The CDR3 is CASSQDHGTPSYEQYF. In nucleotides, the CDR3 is TGTGCCAGCAGCCAAGATCACGGGACTCCTTCCTACGAGCAGTACTTC.

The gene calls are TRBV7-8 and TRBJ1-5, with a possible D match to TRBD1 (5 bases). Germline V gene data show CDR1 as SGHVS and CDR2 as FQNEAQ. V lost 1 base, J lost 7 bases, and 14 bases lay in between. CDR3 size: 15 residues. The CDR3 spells CASSLVEGALQPQHF. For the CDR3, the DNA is TGTGCCAGCAGCTTAGTGGAAGGGGCTCTCCAGCCCCAGCATTTT.

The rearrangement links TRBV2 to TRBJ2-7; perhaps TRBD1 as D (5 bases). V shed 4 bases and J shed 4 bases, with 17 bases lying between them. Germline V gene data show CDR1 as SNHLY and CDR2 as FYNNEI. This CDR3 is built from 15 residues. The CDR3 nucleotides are TGTGCCAGCAGTGTGGGGCAGGGTTTTGTGTACGAGCAGTACTTC. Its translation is CASSVGQGFVYEQYF.